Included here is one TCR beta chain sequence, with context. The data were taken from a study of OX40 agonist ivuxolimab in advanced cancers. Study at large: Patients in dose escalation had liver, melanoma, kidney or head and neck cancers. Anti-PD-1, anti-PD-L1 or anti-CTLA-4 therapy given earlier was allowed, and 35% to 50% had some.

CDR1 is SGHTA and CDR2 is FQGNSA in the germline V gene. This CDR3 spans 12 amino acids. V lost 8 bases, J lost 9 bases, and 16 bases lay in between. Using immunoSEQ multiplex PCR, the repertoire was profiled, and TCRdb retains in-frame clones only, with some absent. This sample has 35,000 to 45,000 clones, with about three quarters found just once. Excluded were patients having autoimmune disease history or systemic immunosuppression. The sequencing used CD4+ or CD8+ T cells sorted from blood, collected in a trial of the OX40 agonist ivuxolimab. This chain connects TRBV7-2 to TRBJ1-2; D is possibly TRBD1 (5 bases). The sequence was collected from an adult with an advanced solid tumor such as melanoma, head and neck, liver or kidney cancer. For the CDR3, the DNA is TGTGCCAGCTACCGGGACGGACCCCGCTACACCTTC. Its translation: CASYRDGPRYTF.